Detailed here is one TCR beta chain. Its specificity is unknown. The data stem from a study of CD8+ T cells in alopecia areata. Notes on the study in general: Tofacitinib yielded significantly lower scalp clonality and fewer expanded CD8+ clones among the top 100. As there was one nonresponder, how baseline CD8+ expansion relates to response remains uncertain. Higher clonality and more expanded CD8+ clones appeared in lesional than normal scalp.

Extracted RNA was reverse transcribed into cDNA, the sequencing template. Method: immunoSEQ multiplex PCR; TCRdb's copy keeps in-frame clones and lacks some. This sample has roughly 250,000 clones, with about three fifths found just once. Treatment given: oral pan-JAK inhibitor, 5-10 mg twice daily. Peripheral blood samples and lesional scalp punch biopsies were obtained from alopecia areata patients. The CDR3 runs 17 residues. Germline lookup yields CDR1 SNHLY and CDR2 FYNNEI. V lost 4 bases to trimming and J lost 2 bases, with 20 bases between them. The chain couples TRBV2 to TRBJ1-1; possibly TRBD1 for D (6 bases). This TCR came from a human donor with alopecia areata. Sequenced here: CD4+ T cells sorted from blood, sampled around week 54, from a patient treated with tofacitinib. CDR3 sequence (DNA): TGTGCCAGCAGTGGGCTCCCGGGGGCTTGGATTAACACTGAAGCTTTCTTT. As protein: CASSGLPGAWINTEAFF. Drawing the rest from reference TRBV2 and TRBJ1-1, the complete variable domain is EPEVTQTPSHQVTQMGQEVILRCVPISNHLYFYWYRQILGQKVEFLVSFYNNEISEKSEIFDDQFSVERPDGSNFTLKIRSTKLEDSAMYFCASSGLPGAWINTEAFFGQGTRLTVV.